The 8 T cell receptor beta chains below were found in one sample sequenced in a study of T cells in women clearing cervical HPV infection. Produced via immunoSEQ multiplex PCR; TCRdb's table is partial and in-frame only. The sample data list about 15,000 clones. Specimen: blood buffy coat. Receptors originate from a woman aged 18 to 75 with a cervical HPV16 infection that either progressed to CIN3+ or cleared (not recorded which).

Turning to this clone: The CDR3 end lies 3 residues beyond the end of the read and is filled in from the germline J gene. The chain links TRBV2 to TRBJ1-5, with no clear D. Germline assignment: CDR1 SNHLY and CDR2 FYNNEI. Trimming pared 1 base from V and 5 bases from J, leaving 6 bases between. The CDR3 runs to 13 residues. The covered CDR3 bases are TGTGCCAGCAGTGAAGAGGGCCATCAGCCC. This translates into CASSEEGHQP. The full-length CDR3 reads as CASSEEGHQPQHF.

Points on this clone: The read comes to an end 3 residues before the CDR3 does, leaving the germline J gene to fill in the end. The V and J genes are TRBV10-3 and TRBJ2-7, with D unclear. CDR1 and CDR2 from the germline V gene are ENHRY and SYGVKD. Trimming left V 0 bases short and J 4 bases short, with 7 bases between. This CDR3 contains 13 residues. The part of the CDR3 DNA that was read is TGTGCCATCAGTGAGTCTGTTCCATACGAG. It yields the protein CAISESVPYE. The whole CDR3 reads CAISESVPYEQYF.

Notes on this clone: Coverage ceases 3 residues before the CDR3 finishes, and the germline J gene fills in the end. The chain joins TRBV19 to TRBJ2-7; TRBD2 might be the D (5 bases). The ends were cut back, 3 bases at V and 0 bases at J, with 12 bases in the middle. Germline CDR1 reads LNHDA; CDR2 reads SQIVND (reference sequence). CDR3 length equals 15 residues. The CDR3 sequence is CASSIGRGFSYEQYF. CDR3 DNA, as far as it was read: TGTGCCAGTAGTATCGGTCGGGGATTCTCCTACGAG.

As regards this clone: From the germline J gene comes the end of the CDR3, since the read stops 3 residues before it. The chain recombines TRBV6-4 with TRBJ2-5; a possible D gene is TRBD2 (5 bases). V was clipped by 5 bases and J by 5 bases, with 12 bases between them. CDR1 MRHNA and CDR2 SNTAGT come from the germline V gene. The CDR3 runs to 13 residues. The CDR3 spells CASSWTGWETQYF. The CDR3 DNA, read in part, is TGTGCCAGCAGTTGGACTGGGTGGGAGACC.

This clone counts as medium-sized by frequency. The CDR3 end falls 3 residues outside the read, so it is completed with the germline J gene. The rearrangement uses TRBV19 and TRBJ2-4; a possible D gene is TRBD1 (6 bases). The CDR3 contains 16 residues. V lost 1 base, J lost 0 bases, and 10 bases lay in between. In germline, CDR1 is LNHDA, CDR2 SQIVND (reference sequence). The CDR3 reads CASSIGTDIAKNIQYF. The sequenced CDR3 bases are TGTGCCAGTAGTATAGGGACAGATATAGCCAAAAACATT.

The CDR3: CASSSRRDSTEAFF. The CDR3 DNA, read in part, is TGCGCCAGCAGCTCCCGACGGGACAGCACTGAA. V usage is TRBV5-1 and J usage is TRBJ1-1; 7 bases align to TRBD1. Read coverage stops 3 residues before the CDR3 terminus; the germline J gene supplies the remainder. The V gene end was trimmed by 3 bases and the J gene end by 4 bases; junction bases not matched to a gene: 6. Per germline, CDR1 SGHRS and CDR2 YFSETQ. There are 14 residues in the CDR3.

Comments on this clone: The read halts 3 residues ahead of the CDR3 end, with the missing end drawn from the germline J gene. J is TRBJ1-3 and V is TRBV30; tentatively, D is TRBD1 (5 bases). This CDR3 comprises 13 residues. Trimming shortened V by 3 bases and J by 2 bases, and 8 bases separated the two germline ends. Germline loops: CDR1 GTSNPN, CDR2 SVGIG (reference sequence). CDR3 sequence reads: CAWRGRAGNTIYF. Incomplete CDR3 DNA: TGTGCCTGGAGAGGCAGGGCTGGAAACACC.

Details on this clone: The read comes to an end 3 residues before the CDR3 does, leaving the germline J gene to fill in the end. The chain is built from TRBV20-1 and TRBJ2-1; TRBD1 aligns across 8 bases. V lost 3 bases to trimming and J lost 0 bases; unmatched junction nucleotides: 4. This CDR3 has 15 amino acids. In germline, CDR1 is DFQATT, CDR2 SNEGSKA (reference sequence). The CDR3 DNA, read in part, is TGCAGTGCTAGTCTGGGACAGGACTCCTACAATGAG. Protein sequence: CSASLGQDSYNE. The CDR3 in full is CSASLGQDSYNEQFF.